The 2 T cell receptor beta chains below were found in one sample sequenced in a study of CD4 and CD8 cells across lung adenocarcinoma regions. MiXCR, run by TCRdb on the PCR reads, gives a single entry per CDR3 protein. The sample yields 5,000 to 6,500 distinct CDR3 sequences, under 55% seen once. The sample was CD8+ T cells from the margin of a lung tumor. Every receptor here comes from a male donor with lung adenocarcinoma. The CD4 and CD8 labels of this study may be unreliable.

Concerning this clonotype: A read error may produce the germline difference seen at one junction end. The V gene is TRBV6-1, the J gene TRBJ2-5; either TRBD1 or TRBD2 may fit D (6 bases each). The CDR3 is 16 residues long. The germline gives CDR1 MNHNS, CDR2 SASEGT. The CDR3 nucleotides are TGTGCCAGCGGGGGAGCCGGGGGCCGCGACAAAGAGACGCAGTACTTC. Its protein is CASGGAGGRDKETQYF.

The V call is TRBV25-1, the J call TRBJ2-7; 16 positions match TRBD2. Unmatched junction bases numbered 11, after V lost 5 bases and J lost 4 bases. Looked up from germline, CDR1 is MGHDK and CDR2 is SYGVNS. CDR3 size: 18 residues. This chain's CDR3 is CASSTTGLAGGPLYEQYF. The CDR3 DNA follows: TGTGCCAGCAGTACGACGGGACTAGCGGGAGGGCCGTTGTACGAGCAGTACTTC.